This T cell receptor beta chain was profiled in a study of T cell repertoires in cytomegalovirus infection. Study-level background: Newly reported HLA-C-restricted and thoroughly characterized HLA-B-restricted CMV epitopes were employed. Public signatures in TCR beta pointed to CMV infection and matching HLA type.

This CDR3 contains 15 residues. V was pared by 5 bases and J by 6 bases, with 7 bases of the junction left unmatched. CDR1 is MNHNY and CDR2 is SVGAGI in the germline V gene (reference sequence). MiXCR, run by TCRdb on the reads, gives a single entry per CDR3 protein. This sample yields about 900,000 distinct CDR3 sequences, of which 30% to 40% are seen a single time; 13% belongs to the top ten. In the case of this clonotype: Its target is unknown.

This chain connects TRBV6-6 to TRBJ2-1; 10 positions agree with TRBD2. This sequence originates from a human donor in good health (CMV status not recorded). Some clones in this sample may be carry-over from other donors' samples. The sample here was cultured CD8+ T cells from PBMCs, taken from culture after CMV antigen stimulation. The CDR3 nucleotides are TGTGCCAGCAGTACAAGCGGGGGGGCCGCCAATGAGCAGTTCTTC. It encodes CASSTSGGAANEQFF.